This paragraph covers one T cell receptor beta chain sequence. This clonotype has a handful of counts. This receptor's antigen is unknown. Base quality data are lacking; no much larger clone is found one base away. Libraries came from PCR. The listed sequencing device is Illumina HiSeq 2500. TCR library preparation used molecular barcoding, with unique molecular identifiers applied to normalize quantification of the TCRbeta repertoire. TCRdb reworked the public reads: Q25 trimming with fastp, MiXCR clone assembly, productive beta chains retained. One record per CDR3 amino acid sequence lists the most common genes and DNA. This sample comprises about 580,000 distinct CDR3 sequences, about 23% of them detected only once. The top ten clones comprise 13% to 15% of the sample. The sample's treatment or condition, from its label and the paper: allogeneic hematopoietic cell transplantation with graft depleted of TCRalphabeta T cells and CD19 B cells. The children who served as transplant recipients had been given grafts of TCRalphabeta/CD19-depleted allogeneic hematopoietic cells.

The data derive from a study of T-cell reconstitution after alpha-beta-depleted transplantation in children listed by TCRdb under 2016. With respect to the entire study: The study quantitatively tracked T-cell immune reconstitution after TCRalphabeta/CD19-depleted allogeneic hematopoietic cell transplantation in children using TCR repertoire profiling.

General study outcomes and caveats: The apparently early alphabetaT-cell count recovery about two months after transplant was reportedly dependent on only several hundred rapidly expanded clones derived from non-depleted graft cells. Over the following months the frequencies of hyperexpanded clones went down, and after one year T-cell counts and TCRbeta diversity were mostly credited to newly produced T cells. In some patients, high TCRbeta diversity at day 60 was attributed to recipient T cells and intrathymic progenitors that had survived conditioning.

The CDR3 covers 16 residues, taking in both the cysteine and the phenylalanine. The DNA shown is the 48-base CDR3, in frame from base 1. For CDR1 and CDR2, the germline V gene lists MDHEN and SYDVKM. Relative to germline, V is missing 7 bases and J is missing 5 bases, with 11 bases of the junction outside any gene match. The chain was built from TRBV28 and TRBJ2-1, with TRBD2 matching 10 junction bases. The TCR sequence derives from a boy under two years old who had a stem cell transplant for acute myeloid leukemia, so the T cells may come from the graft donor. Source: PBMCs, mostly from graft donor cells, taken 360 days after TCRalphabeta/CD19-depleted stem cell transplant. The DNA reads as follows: TGTGCCAGCACCTTTCTGGATACTAGCGGGGACAATGAGCAGTTCTTC. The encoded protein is CASTFLDTSGDNEQFF.